The entry below gives a single TCR beta chain sequence along with its context. Antigen unknown. PCR primers comprised 60 Vbeta and 13 Jbeta primers. Original handling: Unique TCR beta chains numbered roughly 83 million in a later analysis, with around 10 million shared. The data were produced by immunoSEQ multiplex PCR, yet TCRdb's version contains in-frame clones alone and is incomplete. That table supplies the V and J calls and clone size; D and trimming were determined from the DNA. The table has 90,000 to 150,000 clones, approximately 80% seen once. This entry belongs to a study of cytomegalovirus exposure and HLA in healthy donors. Study-wide context: Earlier, 95 million to 140 million unique TCR beta sequences were recovered from around 200 million T cells by an analysis. Study-level points and caveats: TCR beta sequences numbering fewer than 20,000 were associated with HLA alleles at 0.05 false discovery rate in a later analysis.

The receptor's source is a man in his fifties or sixties in good health and CMV-seronegative. Specimen: PBMCs.

Here the CDR3 reads CASTASGPNTGELFF. CDR3 bases: TGTGCCAGCACCGCTAGCGGACCGAACACCGGGGAGCTGTTTTTT. This sequence joins TRBV2 and TRBJ2-2; 7 bases fit TRBD2. CDR1 is SNHLY, CDR2 FYNNEI, per germline. This CDR3 spans 15 amino acids. With 7 bases clipped from V and 0 bases from J, the junction kept 5 bases outside the gene matches.